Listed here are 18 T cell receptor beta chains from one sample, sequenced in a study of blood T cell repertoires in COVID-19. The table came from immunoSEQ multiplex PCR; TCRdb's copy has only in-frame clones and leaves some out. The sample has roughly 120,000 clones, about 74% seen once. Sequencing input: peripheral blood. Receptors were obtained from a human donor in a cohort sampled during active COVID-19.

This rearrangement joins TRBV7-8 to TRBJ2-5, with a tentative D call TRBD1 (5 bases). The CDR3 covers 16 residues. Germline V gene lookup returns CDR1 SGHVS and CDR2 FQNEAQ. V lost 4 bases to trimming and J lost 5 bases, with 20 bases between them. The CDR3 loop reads CASSSVTAGKIETQYF. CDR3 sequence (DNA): TGTGCCAGCAGCTCCGTTACGGCAGGGAAAATCGAGACCCAGTACTTC.

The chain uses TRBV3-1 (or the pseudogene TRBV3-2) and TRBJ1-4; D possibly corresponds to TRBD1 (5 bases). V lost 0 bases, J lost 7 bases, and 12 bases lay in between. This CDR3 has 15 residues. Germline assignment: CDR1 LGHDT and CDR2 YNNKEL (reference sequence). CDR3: CASSQDRGWSEKLFF. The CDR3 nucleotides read TGTGCCAGCAGCCAAGATAGGGGTTGGAGTGAAAAACTGTTTTTT.

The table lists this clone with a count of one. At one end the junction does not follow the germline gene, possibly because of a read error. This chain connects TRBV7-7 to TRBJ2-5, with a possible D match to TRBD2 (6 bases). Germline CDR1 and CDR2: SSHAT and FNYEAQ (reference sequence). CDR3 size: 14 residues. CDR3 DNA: TGTGCTAGCAGCCAGAAAGGGTCTGGGGAGGCCCAGTACTTC. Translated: CASSQKGSGEAQYF.

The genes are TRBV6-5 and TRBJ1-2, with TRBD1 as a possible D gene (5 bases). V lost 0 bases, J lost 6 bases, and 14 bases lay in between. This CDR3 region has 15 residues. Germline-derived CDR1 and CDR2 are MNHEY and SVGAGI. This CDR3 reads CASSYSQGRANGYTF. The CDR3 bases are TGTGCCAGCAGTTACTCGCAGGGAAGAGCGAATGGCTACACCTTC.

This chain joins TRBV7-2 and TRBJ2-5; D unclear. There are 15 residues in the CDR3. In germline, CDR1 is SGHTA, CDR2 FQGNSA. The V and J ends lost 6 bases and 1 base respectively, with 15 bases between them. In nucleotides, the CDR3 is TGTGCCAGCAGGCCTCTAAGCGCGGTCCAAGAGACCCAGTACTTC. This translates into CASRPLSAVQETQYF.

CDR3 protein: CASSSRDSEGNEQYF. CDR3 sequence (DNA): TGTGCCAGCAGCTCCCGGGACAGCGAAGGAAACGAGCAGTACTTC. This chain links TRBV11-3 with TRBJ2-7; TRBD1 agrees at 7 bases. V trimming: 4 bases; J trimming: 5 bases; junction bases outside the gene matches: 11. The CDR3 length is 15 residues. Germline CDR1 reads SGHNT; CDR2 reads YENEEA.

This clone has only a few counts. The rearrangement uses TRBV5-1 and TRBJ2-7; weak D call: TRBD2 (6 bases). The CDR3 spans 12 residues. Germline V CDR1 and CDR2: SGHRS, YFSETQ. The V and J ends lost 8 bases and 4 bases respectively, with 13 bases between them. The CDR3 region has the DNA TGCGCCAGTGGGGAAGGAGGGTACGAGCAGTACTTC. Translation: CASGEGGYEQYF.

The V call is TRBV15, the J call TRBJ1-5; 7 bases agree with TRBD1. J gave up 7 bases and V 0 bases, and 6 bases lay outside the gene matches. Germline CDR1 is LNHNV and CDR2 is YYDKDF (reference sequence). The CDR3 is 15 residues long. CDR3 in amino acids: CATSRDRGKGQPQHF. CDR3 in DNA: TGTGCCACCAGCAGAGACAGGGGGAAAGGCCAGCCCCAGCATTTT.

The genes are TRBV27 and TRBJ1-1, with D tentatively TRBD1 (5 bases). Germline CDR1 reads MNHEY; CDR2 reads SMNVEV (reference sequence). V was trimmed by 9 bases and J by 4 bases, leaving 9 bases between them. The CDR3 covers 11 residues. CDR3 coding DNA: TGTGCCAGTCAGGGTTCCACTGAAGCTTTCTTT. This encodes CASQGSTEAFF.

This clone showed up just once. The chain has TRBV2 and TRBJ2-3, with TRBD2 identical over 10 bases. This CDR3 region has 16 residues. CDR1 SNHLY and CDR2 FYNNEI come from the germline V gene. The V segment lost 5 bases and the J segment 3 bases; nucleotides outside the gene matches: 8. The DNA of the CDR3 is TGTGCCAGCAGTTCAACTAGCGGGATTTTGACAGATACGCAGTATTTT. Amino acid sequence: CASSSTSGILTDTQYF. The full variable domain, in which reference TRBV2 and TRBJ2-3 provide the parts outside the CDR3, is EPEVTQTPSHQVTQMGQEVILRCVPISNHLYFYWYRQILGQKVEFLVSFYNNEISEKSEIFDDQFSVERPDGSNFTLKIRSTKLEDSAMYFCASSSTSGILTDTQYFGPGTRLTVL.

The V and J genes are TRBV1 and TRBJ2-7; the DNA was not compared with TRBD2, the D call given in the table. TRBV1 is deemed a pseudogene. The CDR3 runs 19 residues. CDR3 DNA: TGCACCAGCAGCCATGGGGAGACTAGCGGGAGCCAACTCTCCTACGAGCAGTACTTC. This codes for CTSSHGETSGSQLSYEQYF.

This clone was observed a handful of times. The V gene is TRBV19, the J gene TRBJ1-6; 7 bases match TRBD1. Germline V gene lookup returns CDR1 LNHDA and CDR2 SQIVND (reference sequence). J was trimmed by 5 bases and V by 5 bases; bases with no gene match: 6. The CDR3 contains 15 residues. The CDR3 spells CASSVGGQNNSPLHF. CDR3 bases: TGTGCCAGTAGTGTCGGGGGACAGAATAATTCACCCCTCCACTTT.

As DNA, the CDR3 is TGTGCCAGCAGTTCGACGGACAGGACCCAATACGAGCAGTACTTC. Translated, it gives CASSSTDRTQYEQYF. The V and J genes are TRBV28 and TRBJ2-7; 7 bases map to TRBD1. Germline CDR1 MDHEN, CDR2 SYDVKM. J was trimmed by 4 bases and V by 4 bases; bases with no gene match: 10. This CDR3 has 15 residues. Drawing the rest from reference TRBV28 and TRBJ2-7, the complete variable domain is DVKVTQSSRYLVKRTGEKVFLECVQDMDHENMFWYRQDPGLGLRLIYFSYDVKMKEKGDIPEGYSVSREKKERFSLILESASTNQTSMYLCASSSTDRTQYEQYFGPGTRLTVT.

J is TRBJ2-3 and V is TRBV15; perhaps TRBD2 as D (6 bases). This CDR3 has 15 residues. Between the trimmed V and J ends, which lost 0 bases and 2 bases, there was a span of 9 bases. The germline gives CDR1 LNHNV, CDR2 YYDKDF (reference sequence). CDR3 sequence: CATSREGGNTDTQYF. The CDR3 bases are TGTGCCACCAGCAGAGAAGGCGGGAACACAGATACGCAGTATTTT.

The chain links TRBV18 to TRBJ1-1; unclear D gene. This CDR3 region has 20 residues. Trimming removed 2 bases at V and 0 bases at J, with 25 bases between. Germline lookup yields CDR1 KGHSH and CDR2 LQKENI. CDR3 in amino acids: CASSPGPLSIVSGMNTEAFF. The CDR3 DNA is TGTGCCAGCTCACCAGGGCCCCTAAGTATAGTTTCCGGGATGAACACTGAAGCTTTCTTT.

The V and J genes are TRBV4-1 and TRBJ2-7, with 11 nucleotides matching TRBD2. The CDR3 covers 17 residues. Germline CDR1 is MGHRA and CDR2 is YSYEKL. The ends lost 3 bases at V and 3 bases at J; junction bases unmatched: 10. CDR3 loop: CASSQATGTSGNYEQYF. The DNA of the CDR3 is TGCGCCAGCAGCCAGGCCACTGGGACTAGCGGAAACTACGAGCAGTACTTC.

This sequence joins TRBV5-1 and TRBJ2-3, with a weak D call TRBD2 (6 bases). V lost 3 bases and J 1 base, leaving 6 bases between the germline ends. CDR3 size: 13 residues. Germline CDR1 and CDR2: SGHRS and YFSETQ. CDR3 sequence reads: CASSWRGTDTQYF. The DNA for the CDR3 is TGCGCCAGCAGCTGGAGGGGCACAGATACGCAGTATTTT.

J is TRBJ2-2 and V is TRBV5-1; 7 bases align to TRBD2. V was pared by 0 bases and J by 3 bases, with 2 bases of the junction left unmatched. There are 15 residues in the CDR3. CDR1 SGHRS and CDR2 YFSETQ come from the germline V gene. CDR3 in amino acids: CASSLVLADTGELFF. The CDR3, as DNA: TGCGCCAGCAGCTTGGTGCTAGCGGACACCGGGGAGCTGTTTTTT.